This TCR beta chain was retrieved from a study of CD8+CD57+ T cells in acquired aplastic anemia. Germline lookup yields CDR1 ENHRY and CDR2 SYGVKD. J was trimmed by 4 bases and V by 6 bases; bases with no gene match: 6. The CDR3 is 15 residues long. Using genomic DNA as the template, TCR beta VDJ and CDR3 profiling was carried out. TCRdb fed the reads into MiXCR, producing one record per CDR3 protein. This sample has about 180,000 distinct CDR3 sequences, with 45% to 50% found just once. The receptor was derived from a human donor in good health. The specimen sequenced was sorted CD4+, CD8+, or CD8+CD57+ T cells (not recorded which) from PBMCs. V is TRBV10-3 and J is TRBJ2-3; TRBD2 aligns across 11 bases. As DNA, the CDR3 is TGTGCCATCAGGGGGGGACTAGCGGAGTCAGATACGCAGTATTTT. This gives the protein CAIRGGLAESDTQYF.